This T cell receptor beta chain comes out of a study of human T cells and chemical hapten exposure. Across the whole study: The patient population, which was mostly female, had alopecia areata, totalis or universalis. General study results and limits: There were significantly more large CDR3 similarity clusters among expanded TCRs than among controls.

TCRdb re-analysed the RACE reads in MiXCR, keeping a single row per CDR3 protein. The sample yields roughly 84,000 distinct CDR3 sequences, roughly 10% seen once. As to time point: patch test 3, about 24 weeks after DPC sensitization. Regarding treatment: therapeutic diphenylcyclopropenone sensitization with weekly scalp DPC. With 0 bases removed from V and 2 bases from J, the gap between germline ends came to 10 bases. This CDR3 region has 15 residues. The germline V gene encodes CDR1 MNHEY and CDR2 SVGEGT. This clonotype was counted many times. What it binds is not known. The J gene is TRBJ1-1, the V gene TRBV6-2 or TRBV6-3; D perhaps matches TRBD1 (5 bases). This TCR was sampled from a woman aged 45 to 65 with alopecia areata. Some clones in this sample may be carry-over from other donors' samples. Sequencing used whole blood, obtained in connection with sensitization to the hapten diphenylcyclopropenone (DPC). CDR3 DNA sequence: TGTGCCAGCAGTTACTCGATTCAGGGTAACACTGAAGCTTTCTTT. Its protein is CASSYSIQGNTEAFF.